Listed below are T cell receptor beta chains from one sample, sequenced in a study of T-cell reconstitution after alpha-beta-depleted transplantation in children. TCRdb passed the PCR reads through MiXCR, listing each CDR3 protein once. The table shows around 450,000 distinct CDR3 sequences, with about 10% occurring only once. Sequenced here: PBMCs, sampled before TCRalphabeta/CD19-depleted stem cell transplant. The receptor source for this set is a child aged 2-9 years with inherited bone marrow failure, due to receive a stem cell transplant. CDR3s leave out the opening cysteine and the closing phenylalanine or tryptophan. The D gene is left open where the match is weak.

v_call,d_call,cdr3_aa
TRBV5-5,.,ASSSGHEETQY
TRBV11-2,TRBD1,ASSSRALQQGVSNTEAF
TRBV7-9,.,ASSLLRPQH
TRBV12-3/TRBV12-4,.,ASSLAGIGGGYT
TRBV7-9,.,ASSSGGAEAF
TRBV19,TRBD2,ASSIGLAGAAEQY
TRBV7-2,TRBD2,ASSFSGTSATDTQY
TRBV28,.,ASTLFGQGFSNEQF
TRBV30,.,AWSVLAFNQPQH
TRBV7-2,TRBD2,ASSFSRLALPYEQY
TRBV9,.,ASSVVVSGTDTQY
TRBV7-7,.,ASSLGFPDTQY
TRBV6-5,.,ASTEGTEAF
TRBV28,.,ASSPHKEQY
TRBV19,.,ASSIRLFGADTQY
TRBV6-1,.,ASRLPYNEQF
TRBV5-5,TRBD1,ASSLDRGLEQF
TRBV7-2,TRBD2,ASSLELRSGSYEQF
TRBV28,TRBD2,ASSYLAGGPGEQF
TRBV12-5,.,ASGFWEDEQF
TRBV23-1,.,ASGSGLKF
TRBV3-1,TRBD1,ASSQEWTGQEGYT
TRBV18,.,ASSPPKTAGSTQY
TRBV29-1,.,SVEDEGGTAYEQY
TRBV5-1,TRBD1,ASSLMGQGTTGELF
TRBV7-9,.,ASSPMGLDSYEQY
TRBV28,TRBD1,ASSPPPDRVSYGYT
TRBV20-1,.,SAEGQGPEWTNTQY
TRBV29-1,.,SVIRAGFGNTIY
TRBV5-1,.,ASSSDRSEQY
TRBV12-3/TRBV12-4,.,ASSLDTLLGEQY
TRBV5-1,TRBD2,ASSPAIASGTYEQY
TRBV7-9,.,ASSLSRALVETQY
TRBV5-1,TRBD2,ASSSGLDETQY
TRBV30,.,AWSVHRGNQPQH
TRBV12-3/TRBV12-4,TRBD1,AIWTGARGTEAF
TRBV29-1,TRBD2,SVEDIQREDSYNEQF
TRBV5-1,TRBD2,ASSFDLAGSYNEQF
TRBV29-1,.,SVGDLTGYGYT
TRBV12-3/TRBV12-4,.,ASSLALGLF
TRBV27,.,ASSLQAQFEQY
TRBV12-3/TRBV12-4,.,ASSLRESGNTIY
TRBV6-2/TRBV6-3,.,ASSYGTGGNQPQH
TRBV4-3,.,ASSQNVWSGGEETQY
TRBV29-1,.,SVESYGSYEQY
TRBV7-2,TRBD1,ASTPDRRNTGELF
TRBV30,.,AWTTGSHTEAF
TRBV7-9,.,ASSGAILNTGELF
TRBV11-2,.,ASSAQTMGNQPQH
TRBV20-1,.,SARDSLAFGYEQY
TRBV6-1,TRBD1,ASSTGTGGMGTQY
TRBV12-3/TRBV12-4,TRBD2,ASSPRLAGAYEQF
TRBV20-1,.,SARFGTPSYEQY
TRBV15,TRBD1,ASGTGDDEKLF
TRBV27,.,ASRRTSISYNEQF
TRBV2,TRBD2,ARSGTSGNKLYNEQF
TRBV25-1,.,ASSALGYEQY